Included here is one T cell receptor (beta chain) sequence, with context. What it binds is unknown. Other nucleotide sequences from this sample produce the same CDR3. Deep was the level at which the assay was run. Replicate PCRs for unsorted PBMC used around 270 ng DNA (approximately 31,000 T cell genomes). What was sequenced on ten immunoSEQ deep assay plates was unsorted PBMC DNA. The table came from immunoSEQ multiplex PCR; TCRdb's copy has only in-frame clones and leaves some out. Of hundreds of thousands of clones listed, about 76% are singletons. Germline-derived CDR1 and CDR2 are SGDLS and YYNGEE. There are 15 residues in the CDR3. The V and J ends lost 3 bases and 2 bases, in that order; junction bases with no gene match: 3. The entry originates in a study of shared clonotypes between healthy human individuals. Whole-study results and caveats: Represented genetic and exposure-history diversity was restricted by having few donors.

The sample taken for sequencing was PBMCs. The V call is TRBV9, the J call TRBJ2-1; 9 nucleotides line up with TRBD2. The sequence was obtained from a woman in her forties in good health. Some clones in this sample may be carry-over from other donors' samples. The CDR3 here is CASSESGGTYNEQFF. CDR3 sequence (DNA): TGTGCCAGCAGCGAGAGCGGGGGGACCTACAATGAGCAGTTCTTC.